This T cell receptor (beta chain) was identified during a study of cytomegalovirus exposure and HLA in healthy donors. The study's findings and limits: Analysis was carried out at a later point, and it linked a missense DCLRE1C variant to TCR beta V- and J-gene trimming. The study reported that TCR beta sequences accurately predicted HLA-A and HLA-B alleles in most subjects. The dataset shows that most TCR sequences were rare, while some public TCRs occurred in many donors.

The PCR used 60 Vbeta and 13 Jbeta primers. Profiling relied on immunoSEQ multiplex PCR, and the TCRdb table lists in-frame clones only, not all of them. The sample yields approximately 160,000 clones, about 75% seen once. Remarks on this clone: Its specificity is not known.

Deletions cut 0 bases from V and 8 bases from J, with 13 bases between. Germline loops: CDR1 LGHNA, CDR2 YNFKEQ. This CDR3 region has 15 residues. Sequencing used PBMCs. This clonotype originated in a male donor in good health and CMV-seronegative. V usage is TRBV4-2 and J usage is TRBJ1-4; D might be TRBD1 (6 bases). CDR3 sequence reads: CASSQEWDMQEKLFF. The CDR3 DNA reads as TGTGCCAGCAGCCAAGAGTGGGACATGCAGGAAAAACTGTTTTTT.